This T cell receptor (beta chain) was sequenced during a study of control samples from healthy donors and cancer patients. The CDR3 totals 16 residues. V gave up 0 bases and J gave up 0 bases, with 11 bases separating them. Germline loops: CDR1 LGHNT, CDR2 FRNRAP. Assay: immunoSEQ multiplex PCR; the TCRdb copy retains only in-frame clones and omits some. The sample yields under 150,000 clones, around 88% seen once. J is TRBJ1-2 and V is TRBV12-5; no firm D call. The sample consisted of blood. This clonotype was obtained from a middle-aged man in good health. The CDR3 region is CASGLVPGLPNYGYTF. The CDR3 DNA reads as TGTGCTAGTGGTTTGGTACCTGGATTACCTAACTATGGCTACACCTTC.